This T cell receptor (beta chain) was observed in a study of response to subunit inactivated influenza vaccine. General study points: New T cells are recruited in small numbers by each seasonal influenza vaccination, according to the authors' suggestion.

This clonotype was counted at least ten times. Its specificity is not known. Germline-derived CDR1 and CDR2 are KGHDR and SFDVKD. V lost 9 bases and J lost 5; bases outside the gene matches: 7. The CDR3 sequence is 14 residues long. One entry per CDR3 protein results from TCRdb running MiXCR on the RT-PCR reads. The sample records under 200,000 distinct CDR3 sequences, approximately 11% being singletons. V usage is TRBV24-1 and J usage is TRBJ2-3; 10 bases are shared with TRBD1. Sequencing used non-naive T cells sorted from PBMCs, obtained about 40 days after vaccination. This TCR derives from a man in his fifties or sixties who received an inactivated influenza vaccine. The CDR3 region is CATESGTGVDTQYF. In DNA form, the CDR3 reads TGTGCCACCGAGAGTGGGACAGGGGTAGATACGCAGTATTTT.